This T cell receptor (beta chain) was documented in a study of T cell repertoires in cytomegalovirus infection. TCRdb reanalysed the reads using MiXCR and keeps one entry per CDR3 protein. The repertoire has roughly 180,000 distinct CDR3 sequences, about 20% of them found once; the top ten carry more than 25%. This CDR3 has 13 residues. Trimming left V 5 bases short and J 3 bases short, with 8 bases between. Germline loops: CDR1 SGHTA, CDR2 FQGNSA. This clonotype came up many times. The antigen is not known. The rearrangement uses TRBV7-2 and TRBJ1-5; D remains unclear. Sample: CD8+ T cells from cultured PBMCs, taken from culture after CMV antigen stimulation. The sequence derives from a human donor in good health (CMV status not recorded). Some clones in this sample may be carry-over from other donors' samples. CDR3 protein: CASSHSNNQPQHF. In DNA form, the CDR3 reads TGTGCCAGCAGCCATTCGAACAATCAGCCCCAGCATTTT.